This T cell receptor (beta chain) was documented in a study of OX40 agonist ivuxolimab in advanced cancers. On the study more broadly: Patients enrolled in dose escalation were diagnosed with hepatocellular carcinoma, melanoma, renal cell or head and neck cancer. Prior checkpoint blockade (anti-PD-1, anti-PD-L1 or anti-CTLA-4) was permitted; less than 45% had it.

This table comes from immunoSEQ multiplex PCR, and its TCRdb copy is limited to in-frame clones, with some not included. This sample yields 50,000 to 70,000 clones, of which approximately 93% are seen a single time; about 18% belongs to the top ten. Germline V gives CDR1 SGHAT, CDR2 FQNNGV. The CDR3 is 15 amino acids. V was pared by 4 bases and J by 4 bases, with 16 bases between. Findings and limits, study-wide: With doses of 0.1 to 3.0 mg/kg, CD4+ and CD8+ blood T cells had undergone clonal expansion by week 6.

On this clone itself: Its specificity is unknown.

This TCR was sampled from an adult with an advanced solid tumor such as melanoma, head and neck, liver or kidney cancer. The chain joins TRBV11-2 to TRBJ1-2, with D possibly being TRBD1 (5 bases). Sequenced material: CD4+ or CD8+ T cells sorted from blood, taken in a trial of the OX40 agonist ivuxolimab. The CDR3 sequence: CASSSTMDITYGYTF. The CDR3 DNA reads as TGTGCCAGCAGCTCCACGATGGACATTACCTATGGCTACACCTTC.